These T cell receptor beta chains were read from a single sample in a study of blood T cell repertoires in COVID-19. Profiled with immunoSEQ multiplex PCR; TCRdb holds only in-frame clones, not every one. The table has 350,000 or so clones, 87% seen once. The specimen sequenced was peripheral blood. These receptors were collected from a woman aged 25 to 45 with COVID-19, enrolled during active disease. Both conserved end residues are part of each CDR3. The D gene is left open where the match is weak. The size entry is marked missing in some rows and otherwise reads once, few, many or a size class.

TGTGCCAGCAGCCTAGGGGGCGCGGGGACTGAAGCTTTCTTT	CASSLGGAGTEAFF	TRBD1	14	TRBV9	TRBJ1-1	-
TGCGCCAGCAGCTTGTACACCCACTATGGCTACACCTTC	CASSLYTHYGYTF	-	13	TRBV5-1	TRBJ1-2	-
TGCGCCAGCAGCCCCGTGGAGTCGAGCGGGAGACACAATGAGCAGTTCTTC	CASSPVESSGRHNEQFF	TRBD2	17	TRBV5-1	TRBJ2-1	-
TGTGCCAGTAGTTTCTCACCGGGTCCTGCGAGTGGCTACACCTTC	CASSFSPGPASGYTF	-	15	TRBV19	TRBJ1-2	-
TGTGCCATAAGTTCCAGGGGGGTCTTGTACGAGCAGTACTTC	CAISSRGVLYEQYF	-	14	TRBV10-3	TRBJ2-7	-
TGTGCCTGGTCCGGACAGGGGATCCAGCCCCAGCATTTT	CAWSGQGIQPQHF	TRBD1	13	TRBV30	TRBJ1-5	-
TGTGCCAGCAGCTCGGCCGGGGGGGAAGCTTTCTTT	CASSSAGGEAFF	-	12	TRBV7-3	TRBJ1-1	-
TGTGCCAGCAGACCTAAGTCATTCTCTGGAAACACCATATATTTT	CASRPKSFSGNTIYF	-	15	TRBV6-5	TRBJ1-3	-
TGCGCCAGCACGGAGGGTTACGAGCAGTACTTC	CASTEGYEQYF	-	11	TRBV5-1	TRBJ2-7	-
TGCGCCAGCAGCCGGACAGGGGTTGAGACCCAGTACTTC	CASSRTGVETQYF	TRBD1	13	TRBV5-1	TRBJ2-5	-
TGTGCCAGCAGTTACAGGGGGACAGGGGCTGAAGCTTTCTTT	CASSYRGTGAEAFF	TRBD1	14	TRBV6-6	TRBJ1-1	-
TGTGCCAGCAGCTCGGACCGGGGGAGGAGGACAGATACGCAGTATTTT	CASSSDRGRRTDTQYF	-	16	TRBV5-6	TRBJ2-3	-
TGTGCCAGCAGTGATACCCAGGGTAGGGACACCGGGGAGCTGTTTTTT	CASSDTQGRDTGELFF	-	16	TRBV2	TRBJ2-2	-
TGTGCCAGCAGTGTCCTTGCGGGACCAACCAATGAGCAGTTCTTC	CASSVLAGPTNEQFF	-	15	TRBV6-4	TRBJ2-1	-
TGTGCCTGGACAGGGGGCCCTGGGGCCAACGTCCTGACTTTC	CAWTGGPGANVLTF	TRBD1	14	TRBV30	TRBJ2-6	-
TGTGCCAGCAGGGTGCCGGGACAGGGGCCCTACAATGAGCAGTTCTTC	CASRVPGQGPYNEQFF	TRBD1	16	TRBV28	TRBJ2-1	-
TGTGCCAGCAGACACCCGGGACAGGGAACCTACGAGCAGTACTTC	CASRHPGQGTYEQYF	TRBD1	15	TRBV2	TRBJ2-7	-
TGTGCCAGCAGTTTACGGCTAGCGGGAGAAGTAGGGCACAATGAGCAGTTCTTC	CASSLRLAGEVGHNEQFF	TRBD2	18	TRBV27	TRBJ2-1	-
TGCGCCAGCAGCCAAGAGGGGAGGGGGGCAGATACGCAGTATTTT	CASSQEGRGADTQYF	-	15	TRBV4-1	TRBJ2-3	-
TGTGCCATCAGTGAGTCGAGCGGGAGAAAGACCCAGTACTTC	CAISESSGRKTQYF	TRBD2	14	TRBV10-3	TRBJ2-5	-
TGTGCCAGCAGTTTCCAGCGACTAGCGGGAGCCCACAATGAGCAGTTCTTC	CASSFQRLAGAHNEQFF	TRBD2	17	TRBV28	TRBJ2-1	once
TGTGCCAGCAGTGGACAGGTAATGTACGAGCAGTACTTC	CASSGQVMYEQYF	-	13	TRBV2	TRBJ2-7	-
TGTGCCAGCTCCGGGGTGGAGGGTCAAGGGGATACGCAGTATTTT	CASSGVEGQGDTQYF	-	15	TRBV25-1	TRBJ2-3	-
TGTGCCAGCAGTTACTCGGGCGGGAGGATCTACGAGCAGTACTTC	CASSYSGGRIYEQYF	TRBD2	15	TRBV6-6	TRBJ2-7	-
TGTGCCAGCAGCGTAGATCCGGGACAAAGCAATGAGCAGTTCTTC	CASSVDPGQSNEQFF	-	15	TRBV9	TRBJ2-1	-
TGTGCCAGCAGTTCCCAGAGCGATCAGCCCCAGCATTTT	CASSSQSDQPQHF	-	13	TRBV6-6	TRBJ1-5	-
TGTGCCAGCAGCCCGAGCGGGAGGGTGTACGAGCAGTACTTC	CASSPSGRVYEQYF	TRBD2	14	TRBV9	TRBJ2-7	-
TGTGCCATCAGTGAGGCGGATGGCTACACCTTC	CAISEADGYTF	-	11	TRBV10-3	TRBJ1-2	-
TGTGCCAGCTCACCAGACACCCAAGAGACCCAGTACTTC	CASSPDTQETQYF	-	13	TRBV18	TRBJ2-5	-
TGCGCCAGCAGCTTTGACAGGCCTCTAATGGGACTGTTTTTT	CASSFDRPLMGLFF	-	14	TRBV5-1	TRBJ1-4	-
TGTGCCAGCAGCTTTAGCCCCGGGAATGAGCAGTTCTTC	CASSFSPGNEQFF	-	13	TRBV5-5	TRBJ2-1	-
TGTGCCAGCAGTTCCCTCGGGACAGGGGTTAACTATGGCTACACCTTC	CASSSLGTGVNYGYTF	TRBD1	16	TRBV28	TRBJ1-2	-
TGTGCCAGCAGTCCACTCGGGCAGAACATTGTGGGGACAGGGTGGAATCAGCCCCAGCATTTT	CASSPLGQNIVGTGWNQPQHF	TRBD1	21	TRBV6-6	TRBJ1-5	once
TGTGCCAGCAGCGAACAGGGAAGGGGTTCCTACGAGCAGTACTTC	CASSEQGRGSYEQYF	-	15	TRBV6-2/TRBV6-3	TRBJ2-7	-
TGTGCCAGCAGCGACTCAGGGGTGCTAGCCAAAAACATTCAGTACTTC	CASSDSGVLAKNIQYF	-	16	TRBV5-6	TRBJ2-4	-
TGTGCCAGCAGCTTCGACGGGAATGAGCAGTTCTTC	CASSFDGNEQFF	-	12	TRBV11-3	TRBJ2-1	few
TGTGCCAGCAGCTGGGGGGAGGGATATCAGCCCCAGCATTTT	CASSWGEGYQPQHF	-	14	TRBV7-9	TRBJ1-5	-
TGTGCCAGCAGGACAGGGGGCTCTGGAAACACCATATATTTT	CASRTGGSGNTIYF	TRBD1	14	TRBV7-2	TRBJ1-3	-
TGTGCCTGGAGTACAGGGGACGGCGAAAAACTGTTTTTT	CAWSTGDGEKLFF	TRBD1	13	TRBV30	TRBJ1-4	-
TGTGCCAGCAGCCATCCGGCTAGCGGGAGTCGAGAGACCCAGTACTTC	CASSHPASGSRETQYF	TRBD2	16	TRBV3-1/TRBV3-2	TRBJ2-5	-
TGTGCCAGCAGTAGAGACCGGGATTCACCCCTCCACTTT	CASSRDRDSPLHF	-	13	TRBV6-5	TRBJ1-6	-
TGTGCCAGCAGCCAGCGCGGCGGGGAGAATGAAAAACTGTTTTTT	CASSQRGGENEKLFF	-	15	TRBV9	TRBJ1-4	-
TGTGCCAGCAGCTCCACCTACTACTACGAGCAGTACTTC	CASSSTYYYEQYF	-	13	TRBV12-3/TRBV12-4	TRBJ2-7	-
TGTGCCAGCAGTCTGTACGAGCAGTACTTC	CASSLYEQYF	-	10	TRBV21-1	TRBJ2-7	-
TGTGCCAGCAGTTACCGGGACAGGGGCACTGAAGCTTTCTTT	CASSYRDRGTEAFF	TRBD1	14	TRBV6-2/TRBV6-3	TRBJ1-1	-
TGTGCCAGTGTTCTCGGGACAGGGAATGGCTACACCTTC	CASVLGTGNGYTF	TRBD1	13	TRBV2	TRBJ1-2	few
TGTGCCAGCTCCCCGGGACTAGCGGCCGACAATGAGCAGTTCTTC	CASSPGLAADNEQFF	TRBD2	15	TRBV18	TRBJ2-1	few
TGTGCCAGCGACCTAGCGGGAGTTACCAATGAGCAGTTCTTC	CASDLAGVTNEQFF	TRBD2	14	TRBV3-1/TRBV3-2	TRBJ2-1	-
TGCGCCAGCAGCTTGGTACGGACAGACGCCTACGAGCAGTACTTC	CASSLVRTDAYEQYF	-	15	TRBV5-1	TRBJ2-7	-